This T cell receptor (beta chain) originates from a study of regulatory T cells in long-lasting Graves disease. Overall study results and limits: There was favoring of TRBV28, TRBJ1-2 and TRBJ2-5 in persistent disease.

Combining iRepertoire HTBI primers with Arm-PCR of CDR3 regions, the authors built TCR beta libraries. In the original workflow: Across the samples, identification revealed 55 to 75 TRBV and around 13 TRBJ segments. Via MiXCR, TCRdb re-called the multiplex PCR reads, giving one row per CDR3 protein. TCRdb's processing, not the study's, gives the V and J calls here. In the table there are some 370,000 distinct CDR3 sequences, approximately 25% of which are singletons. This CDR3 contains 15 residues. Trimming removed 5 bases from V and 9 bases from J, with 22 bases in between. CDR1 is SGHTA, CDR2 FQGNSA, per germline. Time point indicated: persistent/refractory GD, antithyroid drugs over 5 years with positive TRAb. Generation of the TCR library employed RNA extracted from PBMCs. About this clonotype itself: Antigen specificity is unknown. Just one base apart from a much larger clone, this may be a read error.

The rearrangement uses TRBV7-2 and TRBJ2-5; D is perhaps TRBD2 (6 bases). Sample: peripheral blood mononuclear cells (PBMCs), taken when the disease was refractory, from a patient treated with antithyroid drugs. The receptor was derived from a woman aged 40 to 50 with Graves disease. CDR3 coding DNA: TGTGCCAGCAGCCAACAGGAGTCGGGTTGGGAGGCCCAGTACTTC. This codes for CASSQQESGWEAQYF.